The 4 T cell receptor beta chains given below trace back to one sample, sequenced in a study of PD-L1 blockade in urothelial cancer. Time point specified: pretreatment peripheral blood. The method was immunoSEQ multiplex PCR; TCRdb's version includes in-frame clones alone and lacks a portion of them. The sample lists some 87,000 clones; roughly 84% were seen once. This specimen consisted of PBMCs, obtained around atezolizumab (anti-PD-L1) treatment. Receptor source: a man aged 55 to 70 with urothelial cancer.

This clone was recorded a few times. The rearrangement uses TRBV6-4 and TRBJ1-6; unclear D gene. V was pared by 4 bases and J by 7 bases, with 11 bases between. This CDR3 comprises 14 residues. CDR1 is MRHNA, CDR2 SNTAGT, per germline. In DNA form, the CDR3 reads TGTGCCAGCAGTGCAGTCGGAGGGAATTCACCCCTCCACTTT. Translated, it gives CASSAVGGNSPLHF.

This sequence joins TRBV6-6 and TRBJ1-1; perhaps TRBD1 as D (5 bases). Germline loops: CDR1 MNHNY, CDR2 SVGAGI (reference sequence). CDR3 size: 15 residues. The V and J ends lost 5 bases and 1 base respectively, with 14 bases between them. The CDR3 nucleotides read TGTGCCAGCAGTCCTCAGGGATATTCGAACACTGAAGCTTTCTTT. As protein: CASSPQGYSNTEAFF.

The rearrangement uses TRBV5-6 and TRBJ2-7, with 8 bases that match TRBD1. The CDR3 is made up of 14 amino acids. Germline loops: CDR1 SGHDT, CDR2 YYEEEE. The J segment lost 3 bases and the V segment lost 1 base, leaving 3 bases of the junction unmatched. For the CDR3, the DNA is TGTGCCAGCAGCTTGCAGGGGGCGAACTACGAGCAGTACTTC. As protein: CASSLQGANYEQYF.

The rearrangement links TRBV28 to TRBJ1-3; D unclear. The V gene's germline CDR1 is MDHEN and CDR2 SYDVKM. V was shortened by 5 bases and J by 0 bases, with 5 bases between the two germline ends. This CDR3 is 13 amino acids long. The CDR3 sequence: CASSPSSGNTIYF. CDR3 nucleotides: TGTGCCAGCAGTCCTAGCTCTGGAAACACCATATATTTT.